This is a list of T cell receptor beta chains from one sample in a study of vaccination and CD4 T cells after COVID-19. These receptors have no known antigen. TCRdb used MiXCR to reprocess the PCR reads, holding one entry per CDR3 protein. Here the sample spans approximately 24,000 distinct CDR3 sequences, around 28% being singletons. Sample: CD4+ T cells from blood, cultured in vitro, taken about 7 months after SARS-CoV-2 vaccination. Receptors were obtained from a human donor who had recovered from COVID-19. Both conserved end residues are part of each CDR3. D genes are given only for firm matches. Clone size is not always given. Where it is, it says once, few, many or a class for expanded clones.

cdr3_length,v_call,j_call,clone_size,d_call,cdr3_nt,cdr3_aa
13,TRBV18,TRBJ1-1,NA,NA,TGTGCCAGCTCACCGTCAGGGAACACTGAAGCTTTCTTT,CASSPSGNTEAFF
16,TRBV7-2,TRBJ2-5,NA,TRBD2,TGTGCCAGCAGCTTAACCCGGACTAGCGGGCAAGAGACCCAGTACTTC,CASSLTRTSGQETQYF
13,TRBV27,TRBJ1-5,NA,NA,TGTGCCAGCAGTTTAGAGGGACATCAGCCCCAGCATTTT,CASSLEGHQPQHF
13,TRBV7-2,TRBJ2-5,NA,NA,TGTGCCAGCAGCCGGGACGGCCAAGAGACCCAGTACTTC,CASSRDGQETQYF
15,TRBV7-3,TRBJ2-7,NA,TRBD2,TGTGCCAGCAGCTTAGCGGGAGGGTCAGAATACGAGCAGTACTTC,CASSLAGGSEYEQYF
17,TRBV19,TRBJ1-2,NA,NA,TGTGCCAGTAGTATAAAGGGCGCGGTCCAGGGCGGCTATGGCTACACCTTC,CASSIKGAVQGGYGYTF
15,TRBV20-1,TRBJ2-7,NA,TRBD2,TGCAGTGCTCTGGCCACTAGCGGGATATCCCACGAGCAGTACTTC,CSALATSGISHEQYF
18,TRBV20-1,TRBJ1-5,NA,TRBD1,TGCAGTGCTAGGATTATTCGGACAGGGGTAAGGAGCAATCAGCCCCAGCATTTT,CSARIIRTGVRSNQPQHF
14,TRBV7-9,TRBJ1-1,NA,NA,TGTGCCAGCAGCTTAGAGTCAGTTAACACTGAAGCTTTCTTT,CASSLESVNTEAFF
16,TRBV7-2,TRBJ2-1,NA,TRBD2,TGTGCCAGCAGCCGGTCAACTAGCGCAGGTTACAATGAGCAGTTCTTC,CASSRSTSAGYNEQFF
11,TRBV20-1,TRBJ2-7,NA,NA,TGCAGTGCTAGCGGGCTAGAAGAGCAGTACTTC,CSASGLEEQYF
13,TRBV19,TRBJ2-5,few,NA,TGTGCCAGTAGTATGAACAACCAAGAGACCCAGTACTTC,CASSMNNQETQYF
13,TRBV6-2/TRBV6-3,TRBJ2-5,NA,TRBD2,TGTGCCAGCAGTTACCTAGCGGGAGAGACCCAGTACTTC,CASSYLAGETQYF
13,TRBV6-1,TRBJ1-6,few,NA,TGTGCCAGCAGTGACCTTCTCAGTTCACCCCTCCACTTT,CASSDLLSSPLHF
16,TRBV20-1,TRBJ2-2,few,TRBD2,TGCAGTGCTAGAGCCGGCGGGAGGGGGAACACCGGGGAGCTGTTTTTT,CSARAGGRGNTGELFF
13,TRBV2,TRBJ2-1,once,NA,TGTGCCAGCAGTGAATCATCTAGCAATGAGCAGTTCTTC,CASSESSSNEQFF
13,TRBV20-1,TRBJ2-1,few,NA,TGCAGTGCTAGAATCAGAACTTACAATGAGCAGTTCTTC,CSARIRTYNEQFF
11,TRBV7-9,TRBJ2-7,medium-sized,NA,TGTGCCAGCGGTAAGGGGAACGAGCAGTACTTC,CASGKGNEQYF
14,TRBV29-1,TRBJ2-5,NA,NA,TGCAGCGTTGAACGGGTCGGCGGCCAAGAGACCCAGTACTTC,CSVERVGGQETQYF
18,TRBV4-3,TRBJ1-6,NA,TRBD1,TGCGCCAGCAGCCAAGATCCTAAGGGACAGGGTTTGGGGTCACCCCTCCACTTT,CASSQDPKGQGLGSPLHF
13,TRBV20-1,TRBJ2-2,few,NA,TGCAGTGCTAGGAAGGGGCTCACCGGGGAGCTGTTTTTT,CSARKGLTGELFF
15,TRBV20-1,TRBJ1-5,many,NA,TGCAGTGCTAGAGATCCTACGAGTGGCAATCAGCCCCAGCATTTT,CSARDPTSGNQPQHF
15,TRBV6-2/TRBV6-3,TRBJ1-5,few,TRBD1,TGTGCCAGCAGTTACGGGGGACAGGGCCATCAGCCCCAGCATTTT,CASSYGGQGHQPQHF
13,TRBV20-1,TRBJ2-5,NA,TRBD2,TGCAGTGCCCGAGGGCGGGAGGGAGAGACCCAGTACTTC,CSARGREGETQYF
14,TRBV6-1,TRBJ2-1,NA,TRBD2,TGTGCCAGCAGGGGACTAGCGGGAGCCTATGAGCAGTTCTTC,CASRGLAGAYEQFF
15,TRBV20-1,TRBJ2-3,few,TRBD2,TGCAGTGCTCTATCTAGCGGAGAGGGCACAGATACGCAGTATTTT,CSALSSGEGTDTQYF
11,TRBV6-5,TRBJ2-1,once,NA,TGTGCCAGCAGTTACTCTGGTGAGCAGTTCTTC,CASSYSGEQFF
14,TRBV5-4,TRBJ2-1,NA,NA,TGTGCCAGCAGCTTGGGGCTAGCTTTCGATGAGCAGTTCTTC,CASSLGLAFDEQFF
15,TRBV15,TRBJ2-5,NA,TRBD2,TGTGCCACCAGCAGCTTGACTAGCGGGAGAGAGACCCAGTACTTC,CATSSLTSGRETQYF